Sequencing of this T cell receptor beta chain was carried out in a study of vaccination and CD4 T cells after COVID-19. This CDR3 has 12 residues. Germline V gene data show CDR1 as SGHNT and CDR2 as YENEEA. The germline V and J ends were trimmed by 0 bases and 6 bases, with 2 bases remaining between them. In this sample, this clonotype turned up a few times. What it binds is unknown. Treatment noted: approximately nine-day PBMC culture with coronavirus spike peptide pools or control peptides (ViraFEST assay). With the Oncomine TCR Beta short-read assay, DNA from cultured CD4+ T cells was sequenced. TCRdb re-called the PCR reads with MiXCR, one entry per CDR3 protein. The table shows over 9,500 distinct CDR3 sequences, with around 53% occurring only once.

The TCR comes from a human donor who had recovered from COVID-19. Material for sequencing was CD4+ T cells from blood, cultured in vitro. The chain employs TRBV11-3 and TRBJ2-2; D is unclear. CDR3 sequence (DNA): TGTGCCAGCAGCTTAGAAGCCGGGGAGCTGTTTTTT. Translated: CASSLEAGELFF.